Listed below are T cell receptor beta chains from one sample, sequenced in a study of vaccination and CD4 T cells after COVID-19. Their target antigens are unknown. TCRdb reprocessed the PCR reads with MiXCR, giving one entry per CDR3 protein. The table lists about 15,000 distinct CDR3 sequences, 40% to 65% of them singletons, with approximately 4.6% in the top ten. The specimen was CD4+ T cells from blood, cultured in vitro, collected before SARS-CoV-2 vaccination. These receptors came from a human donor who had recovered from COVID-19. The CDR3 runs from the conserved cysteine through the conserved F or W. D genes are given only for firm matches. Size values are once, few and many counts, or a class for expanded clones, and some rows have none.

v_call	d_call	j_call	clone_size	cdr3_aa	cdr3_nt
TRBV6-4	TRBD1	TRBJ1-5	few	CASSLDRDGQPQHF	TGTGCCAGCAGTTTGGACAGGGACGGACAGCCCCAGCATTTT
TRBV7-6	TRBD2	TRBJ2-1	.	CASSLVLAGNEQFF	TGTGCCAGCAGCTTAGTACTAGCGGGCAATGAGCAGTTCTTC
TRBV6-1	.	TRBJ1-1	.	CASSTWDRLNTEAFF	TGTGCCAGCAGTACCTGGGACCGCTTGAACACTGAAGCTTTCTTT
TRBV27	.	TRBJ2-3	.	CASSFFGGDTQYF	TGTGCCAGCAGTTTCTTCGGGGGAGATACGCAGTATTTT
TRBV6-1	TRBD1	TRBJ2-7	few	CASSEDRGTWYEQYF	TGTGCCAGCAGTGAAGACAGGGGAACGTGGTACGAGCAGTACTTC
TRBV28	.	TRBJ1-1	.	CASSLYTEAFF	TGTGCCAGCAGTTTGTACACTGAAGCTTTCTTT
TRBV6-1	TRBD1	TRBJ2-7	.	CASGLTGNEQYF	TGTGCCAGCGGGTTGACAGGGAACGAGCAGTACTTC
TRBV7-9	.	TRBJ2-7	.	CASSLAPGGSQYF	TGTGCCAGCAGCTTAGCGCCCGGGGGTAGTCAGTACTTC
TRBV7-3	TRBD2	TRBJ2-1	.	CASSLNPPGLAGPSSYNEQFF	TGTGCCAGCAGCTTAAACCCCCCTGGACTAGCGGGTCCAAGCTCCTACAATGAGCAGTTCTTC
TRBV28	.	TRBJ2-5	.	CASRDPGGPSEETQYF	TGTGCCAGCAGGGACCCAGGTGGCCCTAGCGAAGAGACCCAGTACTTC
TRBV19	.	TRBJ1-1	.	CASSPGGPGKLTEAFF	TGTGCCAGTAGTCCGGGGGGGCCAGGGAAACTCACTGAAGCTTTCTTT
TRBV15	TRBD2	TRBJ2-2	few	CASSPPGGNTGELFF	TGTGCCAGCAGCCCCCCGGGAGGGAACACCGGGGAGCTGTTTTTT
TRBV5-4	TRBD2	TRBJ2-3	.	CASSLELAGRYSTDTQYF	TGTGCCAGCAGCTTGGAACTAGCGGGCCGATATAGCACAGATACGCAGTATTTT
TRBV20-1	.	TRBJ2-7	.	CSARDFERSDLEQYF	TGCAGTGCTAGAGATTTCGAAAGGAGCGACCTCGAGCAGTACTTC
TRBV7-8	TRBD2	TRBJ2-3	.	CASSLALRREKEQYF	TGTGCCAGCAGCTTAGCGTTACGGCGGGAGAAGGAGCAGTATTTT
TRBV19	TRBD1	TRBJ1-2	.	CASSINRERQGGYYGYTF	TGTGCCAGTAGTATCAACAGAGAGAGACAGGGGGGGTACTATGGCTACACCTTC
TRBV19	.	TRBJ1-1	.	CASSIGWATEAFF	TGTGCCAGTAGTATAGGCTGGGCCACTGAAGCTTTCTTT
TRBV11-3	TRBD2	TRBJ2-1	.	CASSSRGGRRSYNEQFF	TGTGCCAGCAGCTCCCGAGGCGGGAGGAGGTCGTACAATGAGCAGTTCTTC
TRBV15	.	TRBJ2-3	.	CATSRDVSSAADTQYF	TGTGCCACCAGCAGAGATGTTTCTAGCGCCGCGGATACGCAGTATTTT
TRBV19	TRBD1	TRBJ1-2	.	CASSIEQGNYGYTF	TGTGCCAGTAGTATAGAACAGGGGAACTATGGCTACACCTTC
TRBV6-2/TRBV6-3	TRBD1	TRBJ1-5	few	CASTNVRDREGRKPQHF	TGTGCCAGCACCAACGTGAGGGACAGGGAGGGACGTAAGCCCCAGCATTTT
TRBV2	.	TRBJ2-3	few	CASRRYRALTDTQYF	TGTGCCAGCAGAAGGTACAGGGCCCTCACAGATACGCAGTATTTT
TRBV7-8	.	TRBJ1-2	.	CASSPGTLAYYGYTF	TGTGCCAGCAGCCCCGGGACGCTCGCGTACTATGGCTACACCTTC
TRBV7-3	.	TRBJ1-1	.	CASSLGPRGGTEAFF	TGTGCCAGCAGCTTAGGACCCCGGGGAGGCACTGAAGCTTTCTTT
TRBV6-5	.	TRBJ1-5	.	CASSSLGGNQPQHF	TGTGCCAGCAGTTCTCTCGGGGGAAATCAGCCCCAGCATTTT
TRBV20-1	TRBD2	TRBJ2-2	.	CSATRGGANTGELFF	TGCAGTGCTACCCGGGGGGGCGCGAACACCGGGGAGCTGTTTTTT
TRBV19	.	TRBJ1-2	few	CASSKGLIFYGYTF	TGTGCCAGTAGTAAAGGCCTGATATTCTATGGCTACACCTTC
TRBV6-2/TRBV6-3	.	TRBJ1-2	few	CASSSGTLGYTF	TGTGCCAGCAGTTCCGGGACACTCGGCTACACCTTC
TRBV10-1	.	TRBJ1-2	few	CASSHPGHKGGPYGYTF	TGCGCCAGCAGTCACCCGGGACACAAAGGTGGCCCCTATGGCTACACCTTC
TRBV24-1	TRBD2	TRBJ2-3	.	CATSDFEGLAGGLDTQYF	TGTGCCACCAGTGATTTCGAGGGCCTAGCGGGAGGATTAGATACGCAGTATTTT
TRBV5-4	.	TRBJ1-2	.	CASSSALNTGRNYGYTF	TGTGCCAGCAGCTCGGCTCTTAACACGGGGAGAAACTATGGCTACACCTTC
TRBV28	.	TRBJ1-2	.	CASSLVALGGYTF	TGTGCCAGCAGTTTAGTGGCGCTGGGAGGCTACACCTTC
TRBV7-2	.	TRBJ2-3	.	CASSLVGTDTQYF	TGTGCCAGCAGCTTAGTTGGTACAGATACGCAGTATTTT
TRBV27	TRBD1	TRBJ1-1	once	CASSSIGPRGTMNTEAFF	TGTGCCAGCAGTTCCATCGGGCCCAGGGGGACCATGAACACTGAAGCTTTCTTT
TRBV28	TRBD1	TRBJ1-6	.	CASSVDRVDNSPLHF	TGTGCCAGCAGTGTCGACAGGGTAGATAATTCACCCCTCCACTTT
TRBV20-1	.	TRBJ1-3	.	CSARDYIGLGNTIYF	TGCAGTGCTAGAGACTACATCGGCCTTGGAAACACCATATATTTT
TRBV10-1	TRBD2	TRBJ2-5	.	CASSRAAAGETQYF	TGCGCCAGCAGCAGAGCCGCAGCGGGGGAGACCCAGTACTTC
TRBV20-1	TRBD1	TRBJ1-6	few	CSARGGQGAGRSPLHF	TGCAGTGCTAGAGGGGGACAGGGGGCCGGTAGGTCACCCCTCCACTTT